This T cell receptor beta chain was captured by sequencing in a study of blood T cell repertoires in COVID-19. Categorization into cohorts depended on clinical history that participants reported. This clone is a singleton in its sample. Authors' data handling: For nucleated cells, counts were estimated from reference gene primer amplification. The data were produced by immunoSEQ multiplex PCR, yet TCRdb's version contains in-frame clones alone and is incomplete. V and J calls and clone size come straight from that table; D and trimming were deduced from the DNA. This table holds approximately 170,000 clones, roughly 80% found once. This clonotype originated in a woman in her 50s who had recovered from COVID-19. Sequenced: PBMCs or T cells enriched from blood (not recorded which).

In DNA, the CDR3 is TGTGCCAGCAGCTTTTGGGGCAACTACGAGCAGTACTTC. This translates into CASSFWGNYEQYF. V usage is TRBV11-1 and J usage is TRBJ2-7; the D gene is possibly TRBD1 (5 bases). From germline, CDR1 is SGHAT and CDR2 FQDESV (reference sequence). This CDR3 spans 13 amino acids. V dropped 3 bases and J dropped 3 bases, with 9 bases sitting between them.